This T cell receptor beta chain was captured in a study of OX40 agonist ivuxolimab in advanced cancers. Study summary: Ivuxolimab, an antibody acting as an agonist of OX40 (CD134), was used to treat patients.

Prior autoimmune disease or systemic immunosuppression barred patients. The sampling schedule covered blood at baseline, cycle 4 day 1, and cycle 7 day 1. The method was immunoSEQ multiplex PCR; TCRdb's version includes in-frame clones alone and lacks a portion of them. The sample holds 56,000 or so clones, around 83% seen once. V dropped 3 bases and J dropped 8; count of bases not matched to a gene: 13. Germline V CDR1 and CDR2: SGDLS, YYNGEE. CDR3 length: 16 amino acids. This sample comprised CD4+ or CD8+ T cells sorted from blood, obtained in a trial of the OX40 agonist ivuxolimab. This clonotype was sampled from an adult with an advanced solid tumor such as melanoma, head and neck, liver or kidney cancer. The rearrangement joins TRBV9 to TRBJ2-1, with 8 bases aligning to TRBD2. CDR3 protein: CASSAEGNSGIDEQFF. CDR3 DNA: TGTGCCAGCAGCGCCGAGGGTAATAGCGGGATCGATGAGCAGTTCTTC.